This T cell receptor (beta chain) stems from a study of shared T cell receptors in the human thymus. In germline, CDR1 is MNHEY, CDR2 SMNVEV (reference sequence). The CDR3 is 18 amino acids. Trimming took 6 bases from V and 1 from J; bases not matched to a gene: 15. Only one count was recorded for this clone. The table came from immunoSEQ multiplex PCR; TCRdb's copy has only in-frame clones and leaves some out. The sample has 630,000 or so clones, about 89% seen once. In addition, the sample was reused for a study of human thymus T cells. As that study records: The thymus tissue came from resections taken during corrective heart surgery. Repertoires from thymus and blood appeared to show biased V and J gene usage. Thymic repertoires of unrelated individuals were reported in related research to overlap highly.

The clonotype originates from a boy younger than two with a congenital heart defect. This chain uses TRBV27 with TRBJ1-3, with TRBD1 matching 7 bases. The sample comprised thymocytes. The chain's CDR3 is CASSQSSGTALSGNTIYF. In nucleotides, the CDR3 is TGTGCCAGCAGCCAATCGTCGGGGACAGCCCTTTCTGGAAACACCATATATTTT.